This T cell receptor beta chain stems from a study of sequential checkpoint blockade in melanoma. On the study more broadly: DNA from 85 to 95 pretreatment tumor samples underwent TCRβ immunosequencing. Matched biopsies came pretreatment and at week 13 for approximately 20 patients.

Turning to this clone: Its antigen remains unidentified.

TCRdb's copy holds only in-frame clones and misses some; the assay was immunoSEQ multiplex PCR. This sample has about 6,400 clones, with over 15% found just once. Study-level points and caveats: Mutational load did not correlate with tumor T-cell fraction or clonality. For nivolumab-first patients, baseline tumor clonality was associated with response.

The treatment is: randomized to nivolumab then ipilimumab (arm A) or the reverse (arm B). The CDR3 is 15 amino acids. CDR1 SGHRS and CDR2 YFSETQ come from the germline V gene. V was clipped by 4 bases and J by 2 bases; unmatched bases: 7. Sample: tumor tissue (inferred from file names), taken from a patient given nivolumab and ipilimumab in sequence. The V and J genes are TRBV5-1 and TRBJ2-3, with 7 bases fitting TRBD1. The sequence derives from a human donor with melanoma. The CDR3 sequence is CASSGDSHLTDTQYF. For the CDR3, the DNA is TGCGCCAGCAGCGGGGACAGCCACCTCACAGATACGCAGTATTTT.